This T cell receptor (beta chain) originates from a study of control samples from healthy donors and cancer patients. The V end lost 4 bases, the J end lost 4 bases, and 19 bases lay between the germline ends. Germline V gives CDR1 MNHEY, CDR2 SVGEGT. The CDR3 length is 16 residues. The data were produced by immunoSEQ multiplex PCR, yet TCRdb's version contains in-frame clones alone and is incomplete. The sample includes 130,000 or so clones, roughly 94% of them seen just once. The sequence came from a man aged 55 to 70 with colorectal cancer. The sequenced material came from PBMCs. The genes are TRBV6-2 or TRBV6-3 and TRBJ2-5, with TRBD2 as a possible D gene (6 bases). The DNA for the CDR3 is TGTGCCAGCAGTTCACCGAGTAGGAGGGGCGTAGAGACCCAGTACTTC. Protein sequence: CASSSPSRRGVETQYF.